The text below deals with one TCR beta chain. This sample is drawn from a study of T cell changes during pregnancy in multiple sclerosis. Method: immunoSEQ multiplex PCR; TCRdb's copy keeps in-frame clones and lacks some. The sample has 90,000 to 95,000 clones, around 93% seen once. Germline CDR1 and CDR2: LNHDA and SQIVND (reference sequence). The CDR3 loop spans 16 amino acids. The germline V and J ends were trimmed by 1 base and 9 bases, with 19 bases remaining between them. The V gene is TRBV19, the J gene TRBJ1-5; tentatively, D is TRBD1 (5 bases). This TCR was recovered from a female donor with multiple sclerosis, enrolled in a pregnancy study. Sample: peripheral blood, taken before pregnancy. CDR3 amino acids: CASSIVGRDPRRPQHF. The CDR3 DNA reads TGTGCCAGTAGTATAGTGGGGAGGGACCCTCGGAGGCCCCAGCATTTT.